Sequencing of this T cell receptor beta chain was carried out in a study of OX40 agonist ivuxolimab in advanced cancers. Looking at the study overall: People who had prior anti-PD-1, anti-PD-L1 or anti-CTLA-4 therapy could take part, and about 40% had some. Findings and limits, study-wide: The expanded peripheral T cells' antigen specificity was not determined. In a subset of nonresponders, normalized T-cell clonal expansion was also low.

The CDR3 totals 14 residues. In germline, CDR1 is SGHVS, CDR2 FQNEAQ. V gave up 5 bases and J gave up 2 bases, with 13 bases separating them. Comments on this clone: What it binds is not known.

Measured with immunoSEQ multiplex PCR; TCRdb has only the in-frame clones, and not every one. The table lists about 46,000 clones, over 75% of them singletons, with around 2% in the top ten. J is TRBJ2-7 and V is TRBV7-8; no clear D. The sequenced sample was CD4+ or CD8+ T cells sorted from blood, obtained in a trial of the OX40 agonist ivuxolimab. This sequence was found in an adult with an advanced solid tumor such as melanoma, head and neck, liver or kidney cancer. The CDR3 reads CASSPLDGAYEQYF. DNA of the CDR3: TGTGCCAGCAGCCCGCTGGACGGAGCCTACGAGCAGTACTTC.